A selection of T cell receptor beta chains follows, all from one sample in a study of vaccination and CD4 T cells after COVID-19. TCRdb fed the PCR reads into MiXCR, producing one record per CDR3 protein. In the table there are approximately 11,000 distinct CDR3 sequences, 64% of which are singletons. These TCRs are of unknown antigen specificity. The specimen sequenced was CD4+ T cells from blood, cultured in vitro. The receptors derive from a human donor who had recovered from COVID-19. Both conserved end residues are part of each CDR3. Fields, in order: CDR3 protein, D gene, V gene. The D gene is left open where the match is weak.

CDR3aa: CASSQGFGELFF
d_gene: -
v_gene: TRBV18

CDR3aa: CASSYIQGYTEAFF
d_gene: TRBD1
v_gene: TRBV6-5

CDR3aa: CASSLGTGWAETEAFF
d_gene: TRBD1
v_gene: TRBV7-9

CDR3aa: CATSRRGGIQETQYF
d_gene: -
v_gene: TRBV15

CDR3aa: CASSPPRQEAFF
d_gene: -
v_gene: TRBV28

CDR3aa: CASSRSGQANEKLFF
d_gene: -
v_gene: TRBV27

CDR3aa: CACLGQNTEAFF
d_gene: -
v_gene: TRBV30

CDR3aa: CAWRGGRTYGYTF
d_gene: -
v_gene: TRBV30

CDR3aa: CASSSAVAYEQYF
d_gene: -
v_gene: TRBV7-9

CDR3aa: CASSPRDRGDHYGYTF
d_gene: TRBD1
v_gene: TRBV12-3/TRBV12-4

CDR3aa: CSASRTGGTEAFF
d_gene: TRBD1
v_gene: TRBV20-1

CDR3aa: CASSLLGTGGMNTEAFF
d_gene: TRBD1
v_gene: TRBV27

CDR3aa: CASSLGEGGPYEQYF
d_gene: TRBD2
v_gene: TRBV12-3/TRBV12-4

CDR3aa: CATSRDRDKGGEQFF
d_gene: -
v_gene: TRBV15

CDR3aa: CASSLVGGRNQPQHF
d_gene: -
v_gene: TRBV7-2

CDR3aa: CASSPDRGTNYGYTF
d_gene: TRBD1
v_gene: TRBV14

CDR3aa: CSVYPSGRFQETQYF
d_gene: TRBD2
v_gene: TRBV29-1

CDR3aa: CAISDDGRAPLHF
d_gene: -
v_gene: TRBV10-3

CDR3aa: CASSLGLQETQYF
d_gene: -
v_gene: TRBV11-2

CDR3aa: CASPRDDLNTGELFF
d_gene: -
v_gene: TRBV7-9

CDR3aa: CSARPQLNTEAFF
d_gene: -
v_gene: TRBV20-1

CDR3aa: CATSREYGNNYGYTF
d_gene: -
v_gene: TRBV15

CDR3aa: CASSLEGGARNSPLHF
d_gene: -
v_gene: TRBV7-2

CDR3aa: CSASPPGGSYEQYF
d_gene: TRBD2
v_gene: TRBV20-1

CDR3aa: CASSLRRGYTF
d_gene: -
v_gene: TRBV7-3

CDR3aa: CATLRGDGSPLHF
d_gene: -
v_gene: TRBV10-3

CDR3aa: CASTQRGIGAEAFF
d_gene: -
v_gene: TRBV19

CDR3aa: CASSLPQRAYEQYF
d_gene: -
v_gene: TRBV7-9

CDR3aa: CATSDLMRGHTEAFF
d_gene: TRBD1
v_gene: TRBV24-1

CDR3aa: CSAGDSGSFNGELFF
d_gene: TRBD2
v_gene: TRBV20-1

CDR3aa: CSARRGGGNIQYF
d_gene: TRBD2
v_gene: TRBV20-1

CDR3aa: CASSFGGQGAIGTEAFF
d_gene: TRBD1
v_gene: TRBV27

CDR3aa: CASNDTRGRGNQPQHF
d_gene: -
v_gene: TRBV21-1

CDR3aa: CSARDLPNSPLHF
d_gene: -
v_gene: TRBV20-1

CDR3aa: CASSLDRVDSPLHF
d_gene: TRBD1
v_gene: TRBV3-1

CDR3aa: CASSNPLLTGRNQPQHF
d_gene: -
v_gene: TRBV10-1

CDR3aa: CSAGITEQYF
d_gene: -
v_gene: TRBV20-1

CDR3aa: CASSLGSWTQDTQYF
d_gene: -
v_gene: TRBV12-3/TRBV12-4

CDR3aa: CASSPETGLKTQYF
d_gene: -
v_gene: TRBV7-7

CDR3aa: CASSPQTGAGSPLHF
d_gene: TRBD1
v_gene: TRBV5-1

CDR3aa: CASSPTPNYGYTF
d_gene: -
v_gene: TRBV19

CDR3aa: CASTASASKRWYF
d_gene: -
v_gene: TRBV7-6

CDR3aa: CASSLPSSGANVLTF
d_gene: -
v_gene: TRBV27

CDR3aa: CASSMRPELGARTEAFF
d_gene: -
v_gene: TRBV19

CDR3aa: CASSLDGGNTEAFF
d_gene: -
v_gene: TRBV7-9

CDR3aa: CASSIGKGYSNQPQHF
d_gene: -
v_gene: TRBV19

CDR3aa: CASSLEPTDTQYF
d_gene: -
v_gene: TRBV7-3

CDR3aa: CASSPRSGSGGHNEQFF
d_gene: TRBD2
v_gene: TRBV11-3

CDR3aa: CASSRASFTLHF
d_gene: -
v_gene: TRBV12-3/TRBV12-4

CDR3aa: CASSEGGQGFPYEQYF
d_gene: TRBD1
v_gene: TRBV6-1

CDR3aa: CSARDGLANRTGELFF
d_gene: TRBD2
v_gene: TRBV20-1

CDR3aa: CATKPDGTDTQYF
d_gene: -
v_gene: TRBV24-1

CDR3aa: CASSDGTYEQYF
d_gene: -
v_gene: TRBV25-1

CDR3aa: CAISESRAGENEQFF
d_gene: TRBD2
v_gene: TRBV10-3

CDR3aa: CASSMLISNQPQHF
d_gene: -
v_gene: TRBV19

CDR3aa: CASSLALSGVGNEQFF
d_gene: -
v_gene: TRBV7-8

CDR3aa: CASSYYPRGSYEQYF
d_gene: -
v_gene: TRBV6-5

CDR3aa: CASSLSAGANVLTF
d_gene: -
v_gene: TRBV7-3

CDR3aa: CASSTGGLGYGYTF
d_gene: TRBD1
v_gene: TRBV19

CDR3aa: CASRGGISYNEQFF
d_gene: -
v_gene: TRBV28